Reported below is one T cell receptor beta chain. Antigen unknown. The data belong to a study of OX40 agonist ivuxolimab in advanced cancers. Notes on the study in general: Partial responders at 0.1-3.0 mg/kg showed near-lowest clonal expansion.

The CDR3 covers 15 residues. After removal of 4 bases from V and 3 bases from J, the junction contained 5 bases not matched to a gene. Germline V gene lookup returns CDR1 SGDLS and CDR2 YYNGEE. The method was immunoSEQ multiplex PCR; TCRdb's version includes in-frame clones alone and lacks a portion of them. The sample consists of 60,000 or so clones, over 80% of them appearing once. The source material was CD4+ or CD8+ T cells sorted from blood, sampled in a trial of the OX40 agonist ivuxolimab. The V gene is TRBV9, the J gene TRBJ2-2; 8 bases fit TRBD2. This receptor was obtained from an adult with an advanced solid tumor such as melanoma, head and neck, liver or kidney cancer. The CDR3 coding sequence is TGTGCCAGCAGCCCCTGGCGGGAGGACACCGGGGAGCTGTTTTTT. It codes for CASSPWREDTGELFF.